The clone carrying this T cell receptor (beta chain) appeared a single time. Its antigen is unknown. Trimming removed 3 bases from V and 0 bases from J, with 6 bases in between. The CDR3 has 14 amino acids. Germline values: CDR1 MDHEN, CDR2 SYDVKM. The data stem from a study of shared clonotypes between healthy human individuals. Study-level points and caveats: Larger estimated richness was generally recorded for naive subsets relative to memory subsets. Among non-shared clonotypes, generation probabilities were lower than among those shared by all four donors.

Genomic DNA of each subset was evenly split across several immunoSEQ plates. Replicate sorted-subset PCRs were loaded with around 0.2 ug DNA, roughly 33,000 T cell genomes. The repertoire was sequenced with immunoSEQ multiplex PCR; TCRdb's copy has only in-frame clones and lacks some. The sample lists some 2.1 million clones, around 93% seen once, with around 1.7% in the top ten. Terminally differentiated effector memory CD45RA+ cells were excluded by CCR7 positive selection of CD45RO-negative cells. The chain recombines TRBV28 with TRBJ1-3, with no clear D. The sequenced sample was naive CD8+ T cells from PBMCs. The sequence was obtained from a man between 18 and 29 years old in good health. Some clones in this sample may be carry-over from other donors' samples. Here the CDR3 DNA reads TGTGCCAGCAGTTTGCGGCTCTCTGGAAACACCATATATTTT. Translating gives CASSLRLSGNTIYF.